This T cell receptor (beta chain) was observed in a study of shared clonotypes between healthy human individuals. General study points: Naive subsets generally exceeded memory subsets in estimated richness.

The authors divided CD4+ cells into CD45RA+ naive and CD45RA-negative memory subsets. The method was immunoSEQ multiplex PCR; TCRdb's version includes in-frame clones alone and lacks a portion of them. The sample includes about 1.1 million clones, about 84% seen only once; the top ten take roughly 0.55%. Germline CDR1 and CDR2: SEHNR and FQNEAQ (reference sequence). Unmatched junction bases numbered 10, after V lost 5 bases and J lost 8 bases. The CDR3 extends over 15 amino acids. As for this clone: Its antigen is unknown.

The sequencing input was memory CD4+ T cells from PBMCs. Subset of the sample: CD45RA-negative fraction. V gene TRBV7-9 combines with J gene TRBJ1-4; 8 bases fit TRBD1. The origin of this receptor is a man between 18 and 35 years old in good health. Some clones in this sample may be carry-over from other donors' samples. CDR3 protein: CASSPGQGAIEKLFF. CDR3 DNA sequence: TGTGCCAGCAGCCCCGGACAGGGTGCGATCGAAAAACTGTTTTTT.